The 16 T cell receptor beta chains given below trace back to one sample, sequenced in a study of CD8+ T cells in alopecia areata. Sequencing used cDNA as its template, made by extracting RNA and reverse transcribing it. Sequencing used immunoSEQ multiplex PCR; TCRdb keeps in-frame clones, though not all of them. Observed are approximately 280,000 clones, no singletons, with the top ten taking around 1.2%. Researchers sorted pooled cutaneous lymph node cells on the basis of CD4, CD8alpha, NKG2D, NKG2ACE and other markers. The sample comprised CD4+ T cells sorted from a lymph node. These receptors all come from a C3H/HeJ mouse with alopecia areata. The strain is characterized by the MHC haplotype H2-k.

This clone was picked up a small number of times. All gene names here are mouse names. The CDR3 end is not reached by the read, which stops 4 residues before it; the germline J gene fills it in. The V call is TRBV1, the J call TRBJ2-7; a weak D match, TRBD1 (6 bases). The V end was cut by 5 bases, the J end by 3 bases, with 11 bases between. This CDR3 has 13 amino acids. Germline V gene lookup returns CDR1 NSQYPW and CDR2 LRSPGD (reference sequence). The CDR3: CTCSPGALYEQYF. The CDR3 DNA, read in part, is TGCACCTGCAGTCCAGGGGCCCTCTAT.

This clone was seen a few times. Germline and genes: mouse. The read stops 4 residues short of the end of the CDR3; the missing end is completed from the germline J gene. This CDR3 is also generated by other DNA sequences in the sample. V is TRBV13-1 and J is TRBJ2-2; D is ambiguous. Germline-derived CDR1 and CDR2 are NSHNY and SYGAGN. With 0 bases removed from V and 2 bases from J, the gap between germline ends came to 5 bases. The CDR3 contains 14 residues. Partial CDR3 DNA: TGTGCCAGCAGTGATGGCCAGAACACCGGG. Protein sequence: CASSDGQNTG. The entire CDR3 protein is CASSDGQNTGQLYF.

Worth noting for this clone: Gene labels here are mouse ones. The read is 4 residues too short to cover the CDR3 end, so that end is filled in from the germline J gene. The V call is TRBV12-1, the J call TRBJ2-5, with TRBD1 as a possible D gene (8 bases). CDR1 and CDR2 from the germline V gene are SGHSN and HYEKVE. Deletions cut 1 base from V and 2 bases from J, with 15 bases between. The CDR3 has 16 amino acids. The CDR3 here is CASSLPTGGPQDTQYF. The CDR3 bases that were read are TGTGCCAGCTCTCTTCCTACAGGGGGGCCCCAAGAC.

In its sample, this clone was seen a few times. Gene names denote mouse genes. CDR3 sequence reads: CASSRDRGVTGQLYF. CDR3 DNA, as far as it was read: TGTGCCAGCAGCCGGGACAGGGGAGTCACCGGG. The J gene is TRBJ2-2, the V gene TRBV13-3; 10 bases are shared with TRBD1. The CDR3 end falls 4 residues outside the read, so it is completed with the germline J gene. CDR1 and CDR2 (germline): NNHDY, SYVADS. The CDR3 has 15 residues. V was pared by 5 bases and J by 4 bases, with 5 bases of the junction left unmatched.

Concerning this clone: Here the gene names and germline are mouse. Coverage ceases 4 residues before the CDR3 finishes, and the germline J gene fills in the end. V usage is TRBV13-1 and J usage is TRBJ2-5; TRBD2 matches 9 bases. Germline CDR1 NSHNY, CDR2 SYGAGN. Trimming took 4 bases from V and 2 from J; bases not matched to a gene: 11. The CDR3 sequence is 17 residues long. Partial CDR3 DNA: TGTGCCAGCAGTAAGGGATTAACTGGGGGGCCCCAAGAC. Translating it yields CASSKGLTGGPQD. The CDR3, in full, reads CASSKGLTGGPQDTQYF.

Regarding this clone: Genes here carry mouse names. The missing CDR3 end, 4 residues past where the read stops, is filled in from the germline J gene. Other DNA sequences in the same sample also yield this CDR3. The chain has TRBV31 and TRBJ2-4; D is perhaps TRBD1 (5 bases). The CDR3 runs to 14 residues. V was shortened by 1 base and J by 0 bases, with 8 bases between the two germline ends. CDR1 and CDR2 (germline): GKSSPN, SITVG. The sequenced CDR3 bases are TGTGCCTGGAGTCCCCGGACAAGTCAAAAC. Translation: CAWSPRTSQN. The full-length CDR3 reads as CAWSPRTSQNTLYF. The full variable domain, completed using reference TRBV31 and TRBJ2-4, is AQTIHQWPVAEIKAVGSPLSLGCTIKGKSSPNLYWYWQATGGTLQQLFYSITVGQVESVVQLNLSASRPKDDQFILSTEKLLLSHSGFYLCAWSPRTSQNTLYFGAGTRLSVL.

Regarding this clone: The gene names given are mouse names. The read ends 4 residues shy of where the CDR3 ends; the end is completed using the germline J gene. The rearrangement joins TRBV13-1 to TRBJ2-1, with 10 bases aligning to TRBD1. V dropped 4 bases and J dropped 1; count of bases not matched to a gene: 2. This CDR3 has 15 amino acids. The germline V gene has CDR1 NSHNY and CDR2 SYGAGN. Partial CDR3 DNA: TGTGCCAGCAGTTCGGGACAGGGGAACTATGCT. Protein sequence: CASSSGQGNYA. In full, the CDR3 reads CASSSGQGNYAEQFF.

Worth noting for this clone: Genes and germline are mouse. The CDR3 goes on 4 residues after the read ends, and that part is filled in from the germline J gene. The chain uses TRBV5 and TRBJ1-1, with D possibly being TRBD1 (5 bases). The V gene's germline CDR1 is LGHNA and CDR2 YNLKQL (reference sequence). There are 13 residues in the CDR3. The CDR3 DNA, read in part, is TGTGCCAGCAGCCAGGGACTGGGGGGA. This sequence encodes CASSQGLGG. The entire CDR3 reads CASSQGLGGEVFF.

This clone occurred a few times. Here the gene names and germline are mouse. The sequence runs out 4 residues before the end of the CDR3; the remainder is reconstructed from the germline J gene. V usage is TRBV13-1 and J usage is TRBJ2-4, with D hard to call. The CDR3 covers 13 residues. The V and J ends lost 4 bases and 0 bases respectively, with 6 bases between them. Germline V gene lookup returns CDR1 NSHNY and CDR2 SYGAGN. The sequenced part of the CDR3 DNA is TGTGCCAGCAGTCTGACTAGTCAAAAC. Encoded protein: CASSLTSQN. The CDR3 in its entirety is CASSLTSQNTLYF.

This clone was observed a few times. Mouse gene names apply. The read gets to within 4 residues of the CDR3 end, and the germline J gene fills in the rest. This rearrangement joins TRBV14 to TRBJ1-2, with 7 bases aligning to TRBD1. J lost 0 bases, V lost 0 bases, and 2 bases had no gene match. Germline V gene lookup returns CDR1 SGHDT and CDR2 FRDEAV. The CDR3 consists of 15 residues. CDR3: CASSFSGTANSDYTF. CDR3 bases read: TGTGCCAGCAGTTTCTCCGGGACAGCAAACTCC.

This clone was seen at least ten times. The genes are named according to mouse. The read falls 4 residues short of the CDR3 end, and the missing part is taken from the germline J gene. Within the sample, other DNA sequences also encode this same CDR3. This sequence joins TRBV1 and TRBJ2-1; 8 bases agree with TRBD1. The germline CDR1 and CDR2 sequences are NSQYPW and LRSPGD (reference sequence). The length of the CDR3 is 15 residues. The V gene end was trimmed by 0 bases and the J gene end by 3 bases; junction bases not matched to a gene: 1. Incomplete CDR3 DNA: TGCACCTGCAGTGCAGAACAGGGGGGCTATGCT. This translates into CTCSAEQGGYA. In full, the CDR3 reads CTCSAEQGGYAEQFF.

Of note for this clone: These gene names are mouse names. CDR3 DNA, as far as it was read: TGTGCCAGCAGTGATGGGACTGGGGGGGACTATGCT. This translates into CASSDGTGGDYA. The complete CDR3 reads CASSDGTGGDYAEQFF. V gene TRBV13-1 combines with J gene TRBJ2-1, with 12 bases matching TRBD2. The read stops 4 residues short of the end of the CDR3; the missing end is completed from the germline J gene. Germline trimming cut 0 bases from V and 2 bases from J; bases unmatched to any gene: 0. CDR1 and CDR2 from the germline V gene are NSHNY and SYGAGN. This CDR3 contains 16 residues.

A remark on this clone: Gene names follow the mouse nomenclature. The read finishes 4 residues shy of the CDR3 end, and the germline J gene is used to complete it. Other DNA variants within this sample encode the same CDR3. The genes are TRBV5 and TRBJ2-7, with a weak D call TRBD1 (5 bases). Looked up from germline, CDR1 is LGHNA and CDR2 is YNLKQL (reference sequence). The V gene lost 0 bases and the J gene lost 0 bases, with 6 bases spanning the gap. The CDR3 contains 14 residues. The part of the CDR3 DNA that was read is TGTGCCAGCAGCCAAGAGAGGGGCTCCTAT. Encoded protein: CASSQERGSY. The CDR3 in its entirety is CASSQERGSYEQYF.

As for this clone: Mouse germline and gene names are used. The read finishes 4 residues shy of the CDR3 end, and the germline J gene is used to complete it. The same CDR3 is also encoded by other DNA sequences in this sample. The J gene is TRBJ2-2, the V gene TRBV19; 10 bases are shared with TRBD2. There are 15 residues in the CDR3. Germline-derived CDR1 and CDR2 are FNHDT and SITEND (reference sequence). The V segment lost 2 bases and the J segment 3 bases; nucleotides outside the gene matches: 1. CDR3 DNA (partial): TGTGCCAGCAGTATCACTGGGGGGGACACCGGG. The encoded protein is CASSITGGDTG. The entire CDR3 protein reads CASSITGGDTGQLYF. The variable domain in full, completed from reference TRBV19 and TRBJ2-2, reads GGIITQTPKFLIGQEGQKLTLKCQQNFNHDTMYWYRQDSGKGLRLIYYSITENDLQKGDLSEGYDASREKKSSFSLTVTSAQKNEMAVFLCASSITGGDTGQLYFGEGSKLTVL.

Details on this clone: All gene names here are mouse names. The read comes to an end 3 residues before the CDR3 does, leaving the germline J gene to fill in the end. The chain links TRBV13-3 to TRBJ1-6; D may be TRBD1 (6 bases). TRBJ1-6 falls under the ORF class, with uncertain function. This CDR3 is 14 amino acids long. Germline lookup yields CDR1 NNHDY and CDR2 SYVADS. The ends were cut back, 1 base at V and 6 bases at J, with 8 bases in the middle. The part of the CDR3 DNA that was read is TGTGCCAGCAGTGATACCAGGGGTAATTCGCCC. Translated: CASSDTRGNSP. The entire CDR3 is CASSDTRGNSPLYF.

A remark on this clone: Gene names and germline match the mouse. The read halts 4 residues ahead of the CDR3 end, with the missing end drawn from the germline J gene. The chain has TRBV31 and TRBJ2-1; 8 positions agree with TRBD2. The CDR3 runs 13 residues. V lost 3 bases, J lost 6 bases, and 4 bases stayed unmatched. Per the germline V gene, CDR1 is GKSSPN and CDR2 is SITVG. Incomplete CDR3 DNA: TGTGCCTGGAGCCAGGACTGGGTTGCT. Translation gives CAWSQDWVA. The entire CDR3 protein is CAWSQDWVAEQFF.